Listed below are T cell receptor beta chains from one sample, sequenced in a study of T cells in tuberculosis. Repertoires were generated with immunoSEQ multiplex PCR, while TCRdb's copy carries only in-frame clones and drops some. The sample comprises tens of thousands of clones, roughly 93% of which are singletons, and about 1.9% rests with the top ten. Source material: CD1b-GMM tetramer-negative cells sorted from PBMCs. The receptors were sampled from an adult woman with latent tuberculosis. Both conserved end residues are part of each CDR3. Fields, in order: clone size, J gene, V gene, D gene, CDR3 DNA, CDR3 protein. The D gene is left open where the match is weak. For some rows the clone size is stated as once, few or many, or as a class when expanded; others skip it.

>.|TRBJ1-2|TRBV5-1|.
TGCGCCAGCAGCTTGGGTGGGGCACTTCCCTATGGCTACACCTTC
CASSLGGALPYGYTF
>.|TRBJ2-1|TRBV7-6|.
TGTGCCAGCAGCTTAGTCGGGAACAATGAGCAGTTCTTC
CASSLVGNNEQFF
>.|TRBJ1-1|TRBV5-8|TRBD1
TGTGCCAGCAGCTTGGGAAACAGGGGAAACACTGAAGCTTTCTTT
CASSLGNRGNTEAFF
>.|TRBJ1-1|TRBV7-8|.
TGTGCCAGCAGCTTTGCCGAGATCCAGAACACTGAAGCTTTCTTT
CASSFAEIQNTEAFF
>.|TRBJ1-6|TRBV5-1|TRBD1
TGCGCCAGCAGCAATGACAGGGGGCAGGGGAATTCACCCCTCCACTTT
CASSNDRGQGNSPLHF
>.|TRBJ1-1|TRBV11-2|.
TGTGCCAGCAGCTTAGGTCGCACTGAAGCTTTCTTT
CASSLGRTEAFF
>.|TRBJ1-3|TRBV7-9|TRBD1
TGTGCCAGCAGCTTAGCGGGACAGTCTGGAAACACCATATATTTT
CASSLAGQSGNTIYF
>.|TRBJ2-1|TRBV30|TRBD1
TGTGCCTGGGGACAGGCCTACAATGAGCAGTTCTTC
CAWGQAYNEQFF
>once|TRBJ1-1|TRBV6-6|TRBD1
TGTGCCAGCAGACAGGGGGAGAACACTGAAGCTTTCTTT
CASRQGENTEAFF
>.|TRBJ2-3|TRBV7-2|TRBD1
TGTGCCAGCAGCTTATCGGACAGGGCTGGAGATACGCAGTATTTT
CASSLSDRAGDTQYF
>.|TRBJ2-1|TRBV13|.
TGTGCCAACGGGGGCTCCTACAATGAGCAGTTCTTC
CANGGSYNEQFF
>.|TRBJ2-3|TRBV6-6|TRBD1
TGTGCCAGCAGTTACCGACAGGGTATAGATACGCAGTATTTT
CASSYRQGIDTQYF
>.|TRBJ1-6|TRBV19|TRBD1
TGTGCCAGTAGACGACAGGGGGATTCACCCCTCCACTTT
CASRRQGDSPLHF
>.|TRBJ1-1|TRBV5-1|TRBD1
TGCGCCAGCAGCCCTGGGACAGTAACTTTGATCACTGAAGCTTTCTTT
CASSPGTVTLITEAFF
>.|TRBJ1-2|TRBV13|TRBD1
TGTGCCAGCAGCTTAGGGGGACAGAACTATGGCTACACCTTC
CASSLGGQNYGYTF
>.|TRBJ2-7|TRBV6-5|.
TGTGCCAGCACAAGTCCGCGGCCAGCCTACGAGCAGTACTTC
CASTSPRPAYEQYF